This T cell receptor (beta chain) was sequenced in a study of cytomegalovirus exposure and HLA in healthy donors. General observations from the study: For presence/absence analyses, sequencing depth was assumed to be roughly uniform across donors. Some TCR beta chains (164 of them) were listed as cytomegalovirus-associated. According to reports, the classifier identified cytomegalovirus status with high specificity and sensitivity.

All donors participated as healthy donors of bone marrow. Comment on this clone: Antigen: not known.

In the PCR, 60 Vbeta and 13 Jbeta primers were used. Here immunoSEQ multiplex PCR was the method, and the copy in TCRdb shows in-frame clones only, minus some. Among some 81,000 clones listed, over 65% were seen once. The clonotype was recovered from a middle-aged woman in good health and CMV-seropositive. Sequencing used PBMCs.

CDR3 coding DNA: TGTGCCAGCAGCTTAGGAGGGAGCTACAATGAGCAGTTCTTC. It encodes CASSLGGSYNEQFF. The rearrangement links TRBV7-8 to TRBJ2-1; possible D gene TRBD2, 5 bases. The germline gives CDR1 SGHVS, CDR2 FQNEAQ. The CDR3 sequence is 14 residues long. Between the trimmed V and J ends, which lost 1 base and 3 bases, there was a span of 7 bases.